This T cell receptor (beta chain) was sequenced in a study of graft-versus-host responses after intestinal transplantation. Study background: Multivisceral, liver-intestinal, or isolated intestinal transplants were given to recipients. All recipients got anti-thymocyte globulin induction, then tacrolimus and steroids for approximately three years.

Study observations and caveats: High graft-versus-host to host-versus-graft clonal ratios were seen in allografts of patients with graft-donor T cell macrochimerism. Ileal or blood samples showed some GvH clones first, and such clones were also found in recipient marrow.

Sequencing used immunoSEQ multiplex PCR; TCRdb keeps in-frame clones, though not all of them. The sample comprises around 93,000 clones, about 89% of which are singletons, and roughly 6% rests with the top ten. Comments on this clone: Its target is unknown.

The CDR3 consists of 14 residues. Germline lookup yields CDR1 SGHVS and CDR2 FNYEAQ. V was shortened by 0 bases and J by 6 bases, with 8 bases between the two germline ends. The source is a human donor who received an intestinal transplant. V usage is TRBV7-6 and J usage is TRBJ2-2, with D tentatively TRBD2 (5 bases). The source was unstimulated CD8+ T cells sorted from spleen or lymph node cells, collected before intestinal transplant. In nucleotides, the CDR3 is TGTGCCAGCAGCTTAGCGGGAGCCCCCGGGGAGCTGTTTTTT. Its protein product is CASSLAGAPGELFF.